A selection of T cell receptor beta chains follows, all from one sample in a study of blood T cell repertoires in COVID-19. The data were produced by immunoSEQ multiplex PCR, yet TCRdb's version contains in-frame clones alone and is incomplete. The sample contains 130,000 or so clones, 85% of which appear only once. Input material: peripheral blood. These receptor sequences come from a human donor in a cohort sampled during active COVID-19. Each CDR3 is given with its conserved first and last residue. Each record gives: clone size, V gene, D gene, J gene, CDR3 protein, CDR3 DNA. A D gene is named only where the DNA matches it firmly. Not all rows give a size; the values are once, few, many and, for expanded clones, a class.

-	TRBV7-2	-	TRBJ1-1	CASSLESTNTEAFF	TGTGCCAGCAGCTTAGAGTCTACCAACACTGAAGCTTTCTTT
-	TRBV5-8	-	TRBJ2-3	CASSWSTQYF	TGTGCCAGCAGCTGGAGTACGCAGTATTTT
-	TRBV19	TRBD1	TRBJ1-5	CASRSPSRDRGQSNQPQHF	TGTGCCAGTAGATCCCCGTCCCGGGACAGGGGACAGAGCAATCAGCCCCAGCATTTT
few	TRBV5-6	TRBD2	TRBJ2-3	CASSLLLAGDTDTQYF	TGTGCCAGCAGCTTGCTACTAGCGGGCGACACAGATACGCAGTATTTT
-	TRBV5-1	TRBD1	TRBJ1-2	CASSLTGGNGYTF	TGCGCCAGCAGCTTGACAGGGGGTAATGGCTACACCTTC
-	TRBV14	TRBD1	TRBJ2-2	CASSEDRVRWTGELFF	TGTGCCAGCAGCGAAGACAGGGTCAGATGGACCGGGGAGCTGTTTTTT
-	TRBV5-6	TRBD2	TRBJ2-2	CASSLAVAGGGTGELFF	TGTGCCAGCAGCTTGGCGGTAGCGGGAGGAGGTACCGGGGAGCTGTTTTTT
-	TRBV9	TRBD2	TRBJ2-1	CASSGGAGGSARNNEQFF	TGTGCCAGCAGCGGGGGCGCGGGAGGGTCCGCACGCAACAATGAGCAGTTCTTC
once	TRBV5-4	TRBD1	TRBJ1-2	CASNYDRGYGYTF	TGTGCCAGCAATTACGACAGGGGGTATGGCTACACCTTC
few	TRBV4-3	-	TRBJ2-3	CASSQELQGMGRLSANTQYF	TGCGCCAGCAGCCAAGAACTCCAGGGGATGGGTCGCCTCAGTGCAAATACGCAGTATTTT
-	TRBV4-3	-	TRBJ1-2	CASSPTGRGYGYTF	TGCGCCAGCAGCCCGACAGGAAGGGGCTATGGCTACACCTTC
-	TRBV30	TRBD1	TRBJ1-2	CAWTTPGGFWGYTF	TGTGCCTGGACCACTCCAGGGGGCTTCTGGGGCTACACCTTC
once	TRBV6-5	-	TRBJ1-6	CASSNRGERNSPLHF	TGTGCCAGCAGTAACCGGGGGGAGCGTAATTCACCCCTCCACTTT
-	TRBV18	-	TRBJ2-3	CASSPPLTVLSTDTQYF	TGTGCCAGCTCACCGCCCCTGACAGTCCTGAGCACAGATACGCAGTATTTT
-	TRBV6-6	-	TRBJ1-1	CASSYSIQGGTEAFF	TGTGCCAGCAGTTACTCGATTCAGGGAGGAACTGAAGCTTTCTTT
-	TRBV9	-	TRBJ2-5	CASSVGSVYQETQYF	TGTGCCAGCAGCGTAGGTAGTGTGTACCAAGAGACCCAGTACTTC
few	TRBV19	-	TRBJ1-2	CASSISVYGYTF	TGTGCCAGTAGTATTAGTGTGTATGGCTACACCTTC